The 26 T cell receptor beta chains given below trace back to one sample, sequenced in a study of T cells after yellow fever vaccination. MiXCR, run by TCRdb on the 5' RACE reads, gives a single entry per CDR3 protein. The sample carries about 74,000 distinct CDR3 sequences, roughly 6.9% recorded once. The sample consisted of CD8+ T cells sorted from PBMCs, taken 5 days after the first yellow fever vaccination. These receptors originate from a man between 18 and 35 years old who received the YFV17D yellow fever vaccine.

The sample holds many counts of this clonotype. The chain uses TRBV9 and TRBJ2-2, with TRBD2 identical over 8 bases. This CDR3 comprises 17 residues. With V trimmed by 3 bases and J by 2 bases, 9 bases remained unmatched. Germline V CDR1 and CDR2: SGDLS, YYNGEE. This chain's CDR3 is CASSAPRGLVNTGELFF. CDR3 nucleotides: TGTGCCAGCAGCGCGCCGAGGGGACTAGTTAACACCGGGGAGCTGTTTTTT.

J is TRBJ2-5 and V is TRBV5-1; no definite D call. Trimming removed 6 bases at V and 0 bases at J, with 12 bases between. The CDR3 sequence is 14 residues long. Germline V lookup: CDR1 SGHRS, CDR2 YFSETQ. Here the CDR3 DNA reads TGCGCCAGCACCCCCGCGAGGTACCAAGAGACCCAGTACTTC. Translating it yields CASTPARYQETQYF. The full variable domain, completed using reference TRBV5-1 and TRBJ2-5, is KAGVTQTPRYLIKTRGQQVTLSCSPISGHRSVSWYQQTPGQGLQFLFEYFSETQRNKGNFPGRFSGRQFSNSRSEMNVSTLELGDSALYLCASTPARYQETQYFGPGTRLLVL.

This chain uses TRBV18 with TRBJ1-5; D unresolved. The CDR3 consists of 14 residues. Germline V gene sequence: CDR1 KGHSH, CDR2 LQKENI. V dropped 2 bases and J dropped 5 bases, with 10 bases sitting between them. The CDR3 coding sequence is TGTGCCAGCTCACCAAGACCTACAGATCAGCCCCAGCATTTT. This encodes CASSPRPTDQPQHF.

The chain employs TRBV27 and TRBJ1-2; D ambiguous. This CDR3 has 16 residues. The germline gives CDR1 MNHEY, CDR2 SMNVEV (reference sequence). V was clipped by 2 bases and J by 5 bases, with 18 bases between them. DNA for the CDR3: TGTGCCAGCAGTTTAGAGGGCACGGGAGGAACATATGGCTACACCTTC. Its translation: CASSLEGTGGTYGYTF.

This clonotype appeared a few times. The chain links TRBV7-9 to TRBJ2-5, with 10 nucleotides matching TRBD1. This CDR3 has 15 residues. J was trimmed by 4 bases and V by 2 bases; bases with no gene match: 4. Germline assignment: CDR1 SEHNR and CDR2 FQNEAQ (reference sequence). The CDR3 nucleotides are TGTGCCAGCAGCTTACCTAGGACAGGGGGAGAGACCCAGTACTTC. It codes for CASSLPRTGGETQYF. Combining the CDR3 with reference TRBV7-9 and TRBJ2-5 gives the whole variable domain DTGVSQNPRHKITKRGQNVTFRCDPISEHNRLYWYRQTLGQGPEFLTYFQNEAQLEKSRLLSDRFSAERPKGSFSTLEIQRTEQGDSAMYLCASSLPRTGGETQYFGPGTRLLVL.

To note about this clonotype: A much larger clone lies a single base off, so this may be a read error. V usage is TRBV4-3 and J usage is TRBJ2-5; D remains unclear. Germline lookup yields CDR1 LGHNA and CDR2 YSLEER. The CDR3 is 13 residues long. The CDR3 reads CTSSQERRETQYF. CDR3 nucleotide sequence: TGCACCAGCAGCCAAGAAAGGAGAGAGACCCAGTACTTC.

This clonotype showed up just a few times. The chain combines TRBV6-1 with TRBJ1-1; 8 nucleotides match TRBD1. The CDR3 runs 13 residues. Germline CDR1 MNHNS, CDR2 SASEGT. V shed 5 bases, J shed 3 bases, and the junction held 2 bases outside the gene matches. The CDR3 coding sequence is TGTGCCAGCAGTCTGGGACAGGACACTGAAGCTTTCTTT. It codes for CASSLGQDTEAFF.

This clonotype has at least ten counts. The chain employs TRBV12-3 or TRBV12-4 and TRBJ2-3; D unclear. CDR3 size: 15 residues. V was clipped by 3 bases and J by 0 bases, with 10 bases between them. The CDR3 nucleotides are TGTGCCAGCAGTTTTTGGGATATGAGCACAGATACGCAGTATTTT. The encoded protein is CASSFWDMSTDTQYF.

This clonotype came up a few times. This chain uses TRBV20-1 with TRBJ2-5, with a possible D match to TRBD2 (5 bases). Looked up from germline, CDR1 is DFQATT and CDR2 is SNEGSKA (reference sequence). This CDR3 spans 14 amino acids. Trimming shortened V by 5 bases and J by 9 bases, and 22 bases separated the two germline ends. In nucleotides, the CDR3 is TGCAGTGCTCGTCCCGGGGTTGGGCTCGGGGCCCAGTACTTC. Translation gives CSARPGVGLGAQYF.

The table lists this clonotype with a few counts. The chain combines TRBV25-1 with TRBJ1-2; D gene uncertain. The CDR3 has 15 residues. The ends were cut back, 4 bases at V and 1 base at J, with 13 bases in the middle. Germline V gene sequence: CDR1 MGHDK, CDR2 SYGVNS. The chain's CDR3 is CASSGPARRNYGYTF. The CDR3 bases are TGTGCCAGCAGTGGCCCCGCCAGGCGTAACTATGGCTACACCTTC.

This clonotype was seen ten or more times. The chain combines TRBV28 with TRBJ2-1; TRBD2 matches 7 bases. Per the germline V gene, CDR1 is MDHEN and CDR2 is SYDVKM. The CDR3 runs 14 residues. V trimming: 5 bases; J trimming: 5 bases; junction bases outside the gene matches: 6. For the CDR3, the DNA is TGTGCCAGCAGTCGTCTCGGGGGGAACAATGAGCAGTTCTTC. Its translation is CASSRLGGNNEQFF.

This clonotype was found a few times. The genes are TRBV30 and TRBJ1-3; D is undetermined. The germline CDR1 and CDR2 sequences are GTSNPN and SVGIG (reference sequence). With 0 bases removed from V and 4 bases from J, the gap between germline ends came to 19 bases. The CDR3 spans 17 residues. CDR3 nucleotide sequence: TGTGCCTGGAGTGTACTGTCCGACCTGCGAAGGGGAAACACCATATATTTT. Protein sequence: CAWSVLSDLRRGNTIYF.

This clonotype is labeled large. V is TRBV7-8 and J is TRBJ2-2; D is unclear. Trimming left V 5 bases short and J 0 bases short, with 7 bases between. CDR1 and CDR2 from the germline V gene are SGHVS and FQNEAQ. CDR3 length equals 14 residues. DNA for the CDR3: TGTGCCAGCAGCGCAGTCGCGAACACCGGGGAGCTGTTTTTT. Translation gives CASSAVANTGELFF.

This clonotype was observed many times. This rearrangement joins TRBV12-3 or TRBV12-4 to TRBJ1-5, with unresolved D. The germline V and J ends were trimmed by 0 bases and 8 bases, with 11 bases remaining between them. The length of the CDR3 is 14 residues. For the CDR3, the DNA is TGTGCCAGCAGTTTAGCGCCGTGGGGAAAGCCCCAGCATTTT. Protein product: CASSLAPWGKPQHF.

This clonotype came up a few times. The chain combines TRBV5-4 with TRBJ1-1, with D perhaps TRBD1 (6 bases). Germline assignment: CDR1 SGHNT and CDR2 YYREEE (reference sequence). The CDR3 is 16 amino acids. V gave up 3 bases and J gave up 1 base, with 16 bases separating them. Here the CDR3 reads CASSSDFMTGNTEAFF. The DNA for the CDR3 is TGTGCCAGCAGCTCGGACTTCATGACAGGGAACACTGAAGCTTTCTTT.

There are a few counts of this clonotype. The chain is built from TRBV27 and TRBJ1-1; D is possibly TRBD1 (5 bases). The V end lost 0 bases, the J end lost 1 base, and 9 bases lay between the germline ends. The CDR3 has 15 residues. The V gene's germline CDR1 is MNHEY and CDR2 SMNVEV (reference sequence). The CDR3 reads CASSLSWGQNTEAFF. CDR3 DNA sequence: TGTGCCAGCAGTTTATCGTGGGGCCAGAACACTGAAGCTTTCTTT.

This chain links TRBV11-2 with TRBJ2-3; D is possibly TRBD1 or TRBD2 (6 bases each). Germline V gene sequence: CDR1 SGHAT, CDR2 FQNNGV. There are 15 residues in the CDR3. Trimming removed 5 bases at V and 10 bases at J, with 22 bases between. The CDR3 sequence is CASSPWGAPPPAQYF. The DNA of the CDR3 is TGTGCCAGCAGCCCGTGGGGGGCCCCCCCCCCAGCGCAGTATTTT.

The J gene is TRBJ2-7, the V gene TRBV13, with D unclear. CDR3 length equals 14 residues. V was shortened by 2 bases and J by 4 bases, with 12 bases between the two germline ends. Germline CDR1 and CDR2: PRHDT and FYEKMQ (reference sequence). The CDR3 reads CASSLLHGPYEQYF. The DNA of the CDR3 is TGTGCCAGCAGCTTACTCCACGGGCCTTACGAGCAGTACTTC.

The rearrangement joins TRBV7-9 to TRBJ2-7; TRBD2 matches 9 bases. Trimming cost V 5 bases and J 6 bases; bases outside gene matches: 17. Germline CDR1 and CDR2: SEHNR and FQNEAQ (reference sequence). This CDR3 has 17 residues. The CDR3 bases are TGTGCCAGCAGCCGAACGATAGCGGGGGTACGGGCTCCCGAGCAGTACGTC. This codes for CASSRTIAGVRAPEQYV.

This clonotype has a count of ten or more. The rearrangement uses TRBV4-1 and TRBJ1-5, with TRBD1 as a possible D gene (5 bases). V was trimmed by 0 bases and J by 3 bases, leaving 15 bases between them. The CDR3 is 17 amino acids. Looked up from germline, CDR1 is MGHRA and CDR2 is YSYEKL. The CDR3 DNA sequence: TGCGCCAGCAGCCAAGAGGAATGGGGACTTCCCAATCAGCCCCAGCATTTT. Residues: CASSQEEWGLPNQPQHF.

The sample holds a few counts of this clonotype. As DNA, the CDR3 is TGCAGCGTGGATGGGCCTTCTACCTTC. Its translation: CSVDGPSTF. J is TRBJ1-2 and V is TRBV29-1; no firm D call. The ends were cut back, 6 bases at V and 14 bases at J, with 13 bases in the middle. There are 9 residues in the CDR3. Germline V gene lookup returns CDR1 SQVTM and CDR2 ANQGSEA.

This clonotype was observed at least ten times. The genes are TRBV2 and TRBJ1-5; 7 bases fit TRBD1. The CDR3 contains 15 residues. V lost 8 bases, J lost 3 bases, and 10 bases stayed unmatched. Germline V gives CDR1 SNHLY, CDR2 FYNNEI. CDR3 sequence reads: CASATTGTDNQPQHF. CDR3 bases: TGTGCCAGCGCGACTACCGGGACAGACAATCAGCCCCAGCATTTT.

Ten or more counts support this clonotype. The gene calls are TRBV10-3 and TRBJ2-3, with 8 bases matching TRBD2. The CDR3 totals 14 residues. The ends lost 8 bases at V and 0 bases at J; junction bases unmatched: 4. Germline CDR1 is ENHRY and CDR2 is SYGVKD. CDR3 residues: CAIGSGDSTDTQYF. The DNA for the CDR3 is TGTGCCATCGGTAGCGGGGACAGCACAGATACGCAGTATTTT.

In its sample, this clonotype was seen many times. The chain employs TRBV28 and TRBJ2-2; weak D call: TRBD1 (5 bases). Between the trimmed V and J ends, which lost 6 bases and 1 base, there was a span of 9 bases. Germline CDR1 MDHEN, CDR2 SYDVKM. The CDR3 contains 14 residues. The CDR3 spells CASRLQGNTGELFF. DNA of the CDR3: TGTGCCAGCAGGCTCCAGGGGAACACCGGGGAGCTGTTTTTT.

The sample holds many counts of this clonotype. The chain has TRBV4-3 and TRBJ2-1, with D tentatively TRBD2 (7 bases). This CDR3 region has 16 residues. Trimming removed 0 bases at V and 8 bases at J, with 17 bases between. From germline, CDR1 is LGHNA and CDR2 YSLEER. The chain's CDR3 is CASSQDWGGGGDEQFF. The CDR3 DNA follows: TGCGCCAGCAGCCAAGATTGGGGGGGCGGTGGGGATGAGCAGTTCTTC.

The CDR3 nucleotides read TGCGCCAGCAGCCAAGATCCCGGGAAGACCTACAATGAGCAGTTCTTC. Its translation: CASSQDPGKTYNEQFF. V gene TRBV4-3 combines with J gene TRBJ2-1, with a weak D call TRBD2 (5 bases). The CDR3 spans 16 residues. V was shortened by 0 bases and J by 2 bases, with 11 bases between the two germline ends. The germline V gene has CDR1 LGHNA and CDR2 YSLEER.